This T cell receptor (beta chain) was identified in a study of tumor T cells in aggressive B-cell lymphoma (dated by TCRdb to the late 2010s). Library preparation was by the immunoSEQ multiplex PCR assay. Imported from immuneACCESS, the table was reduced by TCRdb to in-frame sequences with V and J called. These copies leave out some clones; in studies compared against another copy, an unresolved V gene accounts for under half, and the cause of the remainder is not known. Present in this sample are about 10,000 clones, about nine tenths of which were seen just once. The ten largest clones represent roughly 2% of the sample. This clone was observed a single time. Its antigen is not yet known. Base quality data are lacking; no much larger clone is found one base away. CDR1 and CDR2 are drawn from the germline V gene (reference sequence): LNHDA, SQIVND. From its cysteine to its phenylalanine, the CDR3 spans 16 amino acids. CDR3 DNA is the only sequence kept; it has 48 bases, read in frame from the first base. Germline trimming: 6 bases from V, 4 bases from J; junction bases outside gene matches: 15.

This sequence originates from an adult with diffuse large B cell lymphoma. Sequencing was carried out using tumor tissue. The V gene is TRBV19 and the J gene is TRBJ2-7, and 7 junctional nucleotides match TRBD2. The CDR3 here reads CASSPSVGGSLYEQYF. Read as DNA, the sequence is TGTGCCAGTAGCCCCTCTGTGGGCGGGAGCCTTTACGAGCAGTACTTC.